One sample yielded the 29 T cell receptor beta chains listed below, sequenced in a study of T cells after posttransplantation cyclophosphamide. Data came from immunoSEQ multiplex PCR; TCRdb stores just in-frame clones and leaves some out. The sample has fewer than 35,000 clones, none seen only once. Specimen: PBMCs. These TCRs come from a woman aged 60-75 years in good health, CMV-negative, and a related stem cell transplant donor.

This clone occurred many times. The gene calls are TRBV5-1 and TRBJ2-2; 9 nucleotides agree with TRBD2. CDR1 and CDR2 from the germline V gene are SGHRS and YFSETQ. J was trimmed by 6 bases and V by 4 bases; bases with no gene match: 1. The length of the CDR3 is 13 residues. The CDR3 spells CASSAGGAGELFF. CDR3 nucleotides: TGCGCCAGCAGCGCGGGGGGGGCCGGGGAGCTGTTTTTT.

This clone was detected ten times or more. V is TRBV5-5 and J is TRBJ2-2; 7 bases are a match to TRBD1. With V trimmed by 4 bases and J by 1 base, 4 bases remained unmatched. The length of the CDR3 is 15 residues. Germline V gene data show CDR1 as SGHKS and CDR2 as YYEKEE (reference sequence). CDR3 in amino acids: CASSTGDKNTGELFF. The CDR3 DNA sequence: TGTGCCAGCAGCACAGGGGACAAGAACACCGGGGAGCTGTTTTTT.

The chain combines TRBV6-5 with TRBJ1-1, with D perhaps matching TRBD1 (6 bases). Trimming left V 0 bases short and J 4 bases short, with 12 bases between. This CDR3 is built from 15 residues. Germline-derived CDR1 and CDR2 are MNHEY and SVGAGI. This CDR3 reads CASSYSRAGVTEAFF. The CDR3 DNA sequence: TGTGCCAGCAGTTACTCGAGGGCAGGGGTCACTGAAGCTTTCTTT.

This clone occurred many times. CDR3 sequence reads: CASSTGYGYTF. Here the CDR3 DNA reads TGTGCCAGTAGCACAGGGTACGGCTACACCTTC. The chain joins TRBV19 to TRBJ1-2, with a possible D match to TRBD1 (6 bases). Germline CDR1 is LNHDA and CDR2 is SQIVND (reference sequence). The CDR3 is made up of 11 amino acids. The ends were cut back, 6 bases at V and 8 bases at J, with 10 bases in the middle.

There are many counts of this clone. V gene TRBV11-2 combines with J gene TRBJ2-2; maybe TRBD2 (5 bases). The CDR3 is 17 amino acids. Trimming pared 5 bases from V and 1 base from J, leaving 17 bases between. Germline V gene sequence: CDR1 SGHAT, CDR2 FQNNGV. In nucleotides, the CDR3 is TGTGCCAGCAGCCCCCGTCTACAGCGGTGGAACACCGGGGAGCTGTTTTTT. It specifies CASSPRLQRWNTGELFF.

This clone was seen many times. V gene TRBV12-3 or TRBV12-4 combines with J gene TRBJ2-7; D might be TRBD2 (6 bases). This CDR3 is 13 amino acids long. With 0 bases removed from V and 9 bases from J, the gap between germline ends came to 12 bases. CDR3 nucleotides: TGTGCCAGCAGTTTAGCCGGGGACTCGAGGCAGTACTTC. Translating it yields CASSLAGDSRQYF.

This clone was seen a handful of times. The genes are TRBV18 and TRBJ1-5; perhaps TRBD1 as D (6 bases). CDR1 is KGHSH, CDR2 LQKENI, per germline. There are 15 residues in the CDR3. V was cut by 6 bases and J by 4 bases, with 16 bases left in between. This chain's CDR3 is CASSPGGHQNQPQHF. The CDR3 DNA sequence: TGTGCCAGCTCGCCCGGGGGGCACCAGAATCAGCCCCAGCATTTT.

This clone was recorded many times. V and J are TRBV27 and TRBJ2-1, with 8 bases lining up with TRBD1. This CDR3 region has 12 residues. Germline-derived CDR1 and CDR2 are MNHEY and SMNVEV (reference sequence). V lost 3 bases to trimming and J lost 8 bases; unmatched junction nucleotides: 0. The CDR3 sequence: CASSLTGDEQFF. The CDR3 nucleotides are TGTGCCAGCAGTTTGACAGGGGATGAGCAGTTCTTC.

In its sample, this clone was seen many times. The CDR3: CASSYGRYNEQFF. The CDR3 DNA reads TGTGCCAGCAGTTACGGTAGATATAATGAGCAGTTCTTC. The chain couples TRBV6-2 or TRBV6-3 to TRBJ2-1, with D uncertain. The CDR3 is made up of 13 amino acids. V gave up 2 bases and J gave up 7 bases, with 9 bases separating them. Per the germline V gene, CDR1 is MNHEY and CDR2 is SVGEGT.

This clone has at least ten counts. The J gene is TRBJ2-3, the V gene TRBV4-1; 11 bases line up with TRBD1. Unmatched junction bases numbered 9, after V lost 2 bases and J lost 5 bases. CDR3 length: 17 amino acids. Germline V gene lookup returns CDR1 MGHRA and CDR2 YSYEKL. Here the CDR3 DNA reads TGCGCCAGCAGCCAACGTGGGACAGGGGGTTCGGGAGATACGCAGTATTTT. Translation gives CASSQRGTGGSGDTQYF.

This clone showed up many times. The chain uses TRBV10-3 and TRBJ2-2; a weak D match, TRBD1 (6 bases). The V end lost 8 bases, the J end lost 0 bases, and 10 bases lay between the germline ends. This CDR3 spans 14 amino acids. Per the germline V gene, CDR1 is ENHRY and CDR2 is SYGVKD. This CDR3 is CAISGTSNTGELFF. CDR3 DNA: TGTGCCATCTCCGGGACATCGAACACCGGGGAGCTGTTTTTT.

This clone has at least ten counts. The chain carries TRBV13 and TRBJ1-2; a possible D gene is TRBD1 (5 bases). Germline V CDR1 and CDR2: PRHDT, FYEKMQ (reference sequence). V lost 6 bases and J 4 bases, leaving 15 bases between the germline ends. The CDR3 has 14 amino acids. CDR3 amino acids: CASSIRDSSYGYTF. The CDR3 DNA sequence: TGTGCCAGCAGTATCCGAGACAGTAGCTATGGCTACACCTTC.

There are many counts of this clone. The rearrangement links TRBV28 to TRBJ2-7; TRBD2 aligns across 7 bases. CDR1 and CDR2 (germline): MDHEN, SYDVKM. With V trimmed by 2 bases and J by 6 bases, 10 bases remained unmatched. The CDR3 loop spans 15 amino acids. The CDR3 reads CASSLQSGAQAEQYF. CDR3 in DNA: TGTGCCAGCAGTTTACAGAGCGGGGCTCAGGCCGAGCAGTACTTC.

The table lists this clone with many counts. V is TRBV4-1 and J is TRBJ2-3; 9 nucleotides line up with TRBD2. J gave up 9 bases and V 3 bases, and 10 bases lay outside the gene matches. From germline, CDR1 is MGHRA and CDR2 YSYEKL. The CDR3 contains 15 residues. The CDR3 region is CASSHIGGGDFTQYF. CDR3 DNA: TGCGCCAGCAGCCACATTGGCGGGGGGGATTTCACGCAGTATTTT.

V usage is TRBV7-2 and J usage is TRBJ1-5; 8 nucleotides line up with TRBD1. V was pared by 3 bases and J by 11 bases, with 12 bases of the junction left unmatched. The V gene's germline CDR1 is SGHTA and CDR2 FQGNSA. The CDR3 consists of 15 residues. CDR3 DNA: TGTGCCAGCAGCTTGCAGGGGGCCCTGTCGGGGGCCCAGCATTTT. Encoded protein: CASSLQGALSGAQHF.

This clone occurred many times. CDR3 region: CASSLAGEEQYF. CDR3 DNA sequence: TGTGCCAGCAGTTTAGCAGGGGAAGAGCAGTACTTC. The chain has TRBV28 and TRBJ2-7, with D possibly TRBD1 on 6 matching bases. CDR1 is MDHEN, CDR2 SYDVKM, per germline. V lost 2 bases to trimming and J lost 7 bases, with 9 bases between them. CDR3 length: 12 residues.

This clone appeared a few times. This chain uses TRBV9 with TRBJ2-3, with D possibly being TRBD2 (5 bases). Trimming cost V 0 bases and J 4 bases, with 9 bases left between them. Germline CDR1 reads SGDLS; CDR2 reads YYNGEE. The CDR3 extends over 14 amino acids. Here the CDR3 reads CASSVASYSDTQYF. In DNA, the CDR3 is TGTGCCAGCAGCGTAGCTAGCTACTCAGATACGCAGTATTTT.

This clone was detected only a few times. V is TRBV7-2 and J is TRBJ2-3; perhaps TRBD2 as D (5 bases). V lost 5 bases and J lost 6, with 9 bases in between. CDR3 size: 12 residues. The germline CDR1 and CDR2 sequences are SGHTA and FQGNSA. CDR3 bases: TGTGCCAGCAGCAGCGGTGGGGATACGCAGTATTTT. Amino acids: CASSSGGDTQYF.

The CDR3 sequence is CASSHTSAGMNEQFF. In nucleotides, the CDR3 is TGTGCCAGCAGTCATACTTCTGCAGGGATGAATGAGCAGTTCTTC. This chain connects TRBV7-2 to TRBJ2-1; D is perhaps TRBD1 (5 bases). Germline CDR1 reads SGHTA; CDR2 reads FQGNSA. Trimming shortened V by 6 bases and J by 7 bases, and 19 bases separated the two germline ends. The length of the CDR3 is 15 residues.

This clone was recorded a few times. CDR3 nucleotides: TGTGCCAGCAGCTTTCGGGGGGCTAGCACAGATACGCAGTATTTT. Its translation is CASSFRGASTDTQYF. The chain couples TRBV5-6 to TRBJ2-3; a possible D gene is TRBD2 (7 bases). V lost 2 bases and J 0 bases, leaving 10 bases between the germline ends. The CDR3 runs to 15 residues. Germline V gene data show CDR1 as SGHDT and CDR2 as YYEEEE.

In its sample, this clone was seen a few times. The V gene is TRBV4-2, the J gene TRBJ1-2, with 9 bases fitting TRBD1. This CDR3 region has 15 residues. Germline assignment: CDR1 LGHNA and CDR2 YNFKEQ. The ends lost 3 bases at V and 3 bases at J; junction bases unmatched: 5. Here the CDR3 reads CASSQGQGEDYGYTF. The CDR3 bases are TGTGCCAGCAGCCAGGGACAGGGAGAGGACTATGGCTACACCTTC.

This sequence joins TRBV12-3 or TRBV12-4 and TRBJ2-3; TRBD1 matches 9 bases. The CDR3 extends over 15 amino acids. J lost 9 bases, V lost 2 bases, and 9 bases had no gene match. Here the CDR3 reads CASSLLQGAQSTQYF. CDR3 nucleotides: TGTGCCAGCAGTTTACTACAGGGGGCGCAAAGCACGCAGTATTTT.

This clone was detected many times. The chain recombines TRBV4-3 with TRBJ1-6; 7 bases fit TRBD1. Germline CDR1 is LGHNA and CDR2 is YSLEER. With 4 bases clipped from V and 9 bases from J, the junction kept 12 bases outside the gene matches. The CDR3 has 16 residues. CDR3 amino acids: CASSRTTGEVSSPLHF. The CDR3 DNA is TGCGCCAGCAGCCGGACCACAGGGGAAGTTAGTTCACCCCTCCACTTT.

This clone has a handful of counts. This chain connects TRBV24-1 to TRBJ2-2, with D possibly matching TRBD1 (6 bases). The CDR3 extends over 17 amino acids. Per germline, CDR1 KGHDR and CDR2 SFDVKD. V was shortened by 0 bases and J by 5 bases, with 15 bases between the two germline ends. CDR3 protein: CATSDLFGRGETGELFF. CDR3 DNA: TGTGCCACCAGTGATTTGTTCGGCAGGGGAGAGACCGGGGAGCTGTTTTTT.

This clone was counted many times. V and J are TRBV7-9 and TRBJ2-7; the match to TRBD1 covers 8 bases. The junction had 6 bases not matched to a gene; V was cut back by 5 bases and J by 6 bases. The V gene's germline CDR1 is SEHNR and CDR2 FQNEAQ (reference sequence). The length of the CDR3 is 13 residues. Written as DNA, the CDR3 is TGTGCCAGCAGCCATCCAGGGGGCTCCGAGCAGTACTTC. Translated: CASSHPGGSEQYF.

This clone was counted at least ten times. V usage is TRBV7-9 and J usage is TRBJ1-1; maybe TRBD1 (5 bases). The CDR3 length is 13 residues. V lost 1 base, J lost 9 bases, and 12 bases lay in between. The germline V gene has CDR1 SEHNR and CDR2 FQNEAQ (reference sequence). CDR3 protein: CASSLEGRDKAFF. Written as DNA, the CDR3 is TGTGCCAGCAGCTTAGAAGGCAGGGATAAAGCTTTCTTT.

In its sample, this clone was seen many times. The CDR3 DNA is TGTGCCAGCAGCCGGACAGGGGTTTACGAGCAGTACTTC. Translating gives CASSRTGVYEQYF. This chain links TRBV12-3 or TRBV12-4 with TRBJ2-7; TRBD1 matches 9 bases. This CDR3 is built from 13 residues. Losses at the gene ends were 6 bases for V and 4 bases for J; bases not matched to a gene: 4.

This clone was observed at least ten times. The rearrangement joins TRBV14 to TRBJ1-2; the D is unclear. CDR3 size: 13 residues. V was shortened by 10 bases and J by 4 bases, with 16 bases between the two germline ends. From germline, CDR1 is SGHDN and CDR2 FVKESK. CDR3 loop: CATRQSATYGYTF. The CDR3 region has the DNA TGTGCCACCCGTCAAAGCGCGACCTATGGCTACACCTTC.

This clone has at least ten counts. The chain employs TRBV5-4 and TRBJ1-1; D is unclear. This CDR3 is built from 14 residues. V dropped 2 bases and J dropped 1 base, with 9 bases sitting between them. Per the germline V gene, CDR1 is SGHNT and CDR2 is YYREEE (reference sequence). DNA for the CDR3: TGTGCCAGCAGCTTAGGCCACCGGAACACTGAAGCTTTCTTT. Encoded protein: CASSLGHRNTEAFF.